This TCR beta chain was profiled in a study of blood T cell repertoires in COVID-19. From germline, CDR1 is MNHNS and CDR2 SASEGT. The CDR3 length is 13 residues. Deletions cut 1 base from V and 6 bases from J, with 9 bases between. Clones were read by immunoSEQ multiplex PCR, and TCRdb kept only the in-frame ones, dropping some. This sample has 130,000 to 150,000 clones, with around 84% found just once. The clonotype originates from a human donor in a cohort sampled during active COVID-19. The rearrangement joins TRBV6-1 to TRBJ1-2, with a weak D call TRBD1 (5 bases). Material: peripheral blood. The CDR3 loop reads CASSEGQWDGYTF. As DNA, the CDR3 is TGTGCCAGCAGTGAAGGACAGTGGGATGGCTACACCTTC.